This TCR beta chain was profiled in a study of blood T cell repertoires in COVID-19. In the study overall: Donors in the United States, Italy and Spain gave samples during acute or convalescent COVID-19.

V was clipped by 6 bases and J by 4 bases; unmatched bases: 9. The CDR3 consists of 15 residues. Germline V gene sequence: CDR1 KGHDR, CDR2 SFDVKD. Profiled with immunoSEQ multiplex PCR; TCRdb holds only in-frame clones, not every one. The data hold 300,000 to 400,000 clones, with 70% to 90% observed a single time. The chain combines TRBV24-1 with TRBJ2-3; the match to TRBD1 covers 7 bases. This sequence was found in a woman between 25 and 40 years old with acute COVID-19. Sequenced material: PBMCs or T cells enriched from blood (not recorded which). CDR3 sequence (DNA): TGTGCCACCAGTTCCGGGACAGATTTCCCAGATACGCAGTATTTT. It specifies CATSSGTDFPDTQYF.